The 30 T cell receptor beta chains listed next were all sequenced from one sample in a study of CD8 T cells in ankylosing spondylitis. TCRdb processed the 5' RACE reads anew with MiXCR; each CDR3 protein has one entry. In the table there are 150,000 to 200,000 distinct CDR3 sequences, more than 9% of which are singletons. Sequenced sample: blood, either unsorted or a sorted T cell fraction (not recorded which). These receptors were obtained from a male donor with ankylosing spondylitis or in good health (not recorded which).

This clonotype was picked up many times. V is TRBV5-1 and J is TRBJ2-5; 7 bases fit TRBD1. J gave up 4 bases and V 3 bases, and 6 bases lay outside the gene matches. Germline V gene lookup returns CDR1 SGHRS and CDR2 YFSETQ. The CDR3 extends over 14 amino acids. CDR3 sequence reads: CASSSDRAGETQYF. The CDR3 DNA reads TGCGCCAGCAGCTCCGACAGGGCCGGAGAGACCCAGTACTTC.

The chain carries TRBV19 and TRBJ2-1; D might be TRBD2 (6 bases). The CDR3 runs to 15 residues. In germline, CDR1 is LNHDA, CDR2 SQIVND (reference sequence). V dropped 3 bases and J dropped 8 bases, with 17 bases sitting between them. The DNA for the CDR3 is TGTGCCAGTAGTATGGGTTCGCCGGGGGTGGATGAGCAGTTCTTC. The encoded protein is CASSMGSPGVDEQFF. The variable domain in full, with the rest retrieved from reference TRBV19 and TRBJ2-1, is DGGITQSPKYLFRKEGQNVTLSCEQNLNHDAMYWYRQDPGQGLRLIYYSQIVNDFQKGDIAEGYSVSREKKESFPLTVTSAQKNPTAFYLCASSMGSPGVDEQFFGPGTRLTVL.

At least ten counts were recorded for this clonotype. The DNA for the CDR3 is TGTGCCAGCAGCTTAGGTGGACAGGGTGAGCAGTACTTC. It is translated as CASSLGGQGEQYF. V usage is TRBV7-6 and J usage is TRBJ2-7, with 8 bases that match TRBD1. The CDR3 covers 13 residues. Germline V gene sequence: CDR1 SGHVS, CDR2 FNYEAQ. V gave up 1 base and J gave up 7 bases; unmatched junction bases: 3.

This chain joins TRBV11-2 and TRBJ2-5; a possible D gene is TRBD1 (6 bases). V was shortened by 2 bases and J by 3 bases, with 13 bases between the two germline ends. Germline CDR1 reads SGHAT; CDR2 reads FQNNGV. The CDR3 is 15 amino acids. For the CDR3, the DNA is TGTGCCAGCAGCTTATCTGGGACAAAAAAAGAGACCCAGTACTTC. This translates into CASSLSGTKKETQYF.

At least ten counts were recorded for this clonotype. The gene calls are TRBV20-1 and TRBJ2-7; D is unresolved. Trimming left V 2 bases short and J 2 bases short, with 1 base between. The CDR3 is 10 amino acids. CDR1 DFQATT and CDR2 SNEGSKA come from the germline V gene (reference sequence). The CDR3: CSARPYEQYF. CDR3 bases: TGCAGTGCTAGACCCTACGAGCAGTACTTC.

The rearrangement links TRBV12-3 or TRBV12-4 to TRBJ2-5; D perhaps matches TRBD1 (5 bases). Trimming left V 9 bases short and J 1 base short, with 12 bases between. The CDR3 has 13 residues. The CDR3 loop is CASTRQFQETQYF. The CDR3 nucleotides read TGTGCCAGTACTCGACAGTTCCAAGAGACCCAGTACTTC.

In its sample, this clonotype was seen many times. The V and J genes are TRBV7-7 and TRBJ2-5; 9 nucleotides align to TRBD1. The trim removed 4 bases at V and 0 bases at J, leaving 15 bases unmatched. CDR3 size: 19 residues. Germline loops: CDR1 SSHAT, CDR2 FNYEAQ (reference sequence). CDR3: CASSSPGQGRGADQETQYF. CDR3 nucleotide sequence: TGTGCCAGCAGCTCCCCGGGACAGGGAAGGGGGGCAGACCAAGAGACCCAGTACTTC.

The sample holds many counts of this clonotype. The chain carries TRBV12-5 and TRBJ2-7, with TRBD1 identical over 9 bases. J gave up 0 bases and V 8 bases, and 5 bases lay outside the gene matches. Germline lookup yields CDR1 LGHNT and CDR2 FRNRAP. The CDR3 consists of 14 residues. CDR3 bases: TGTGCTAGTTATCGGACAGGGGCCTCCTACGAGCAGTACTTC. Residues: CASYRTGASYEQYF.

This clonotype was seen ten or more times. The chain employs TRBV6-2 or TRBV6-3 and TRBJ2-3; 10 nucleotides line up with TRBD2. The CDR3 extends over 21 amino acids. Germline V lookup: CDR1 MNHEY, CDR2 SVGEGT. Trimming at V came to 0 bases and at J to 2 bases, leaving 17 bases not matched to a gene. Written as DNA, the CDR3 is TGTGCCAGCAGTTACTCGCCTTCGGGACTAGCGTTGGCTCCGGACACAGATACGCAGTATTTT. As protein: CASSYSPSGLALAPDTDTQYF.

This clonotype was recorded at least ten times. The CDR3: CASSPLRGMNTEAFF. The CDR3 DNA is TGTGCCAGCAGCCCCCTCCGAGGGATGAACACTGAAGCTTTCTTT. This chain links TRBV7-8 with TRBJ1-1; no firm D call. CDR1 and CDR2 from the germline V gene are SGHVS and FQNEAQ. The CDR3 consists of 15 residues. Trimming removed 5 bases at V and 0 bases at J, with 13 bases between.

The chain carries TRBV6-5 and TRBJ2-6, with D unclear. Per the germline V gene, CDR1 is MNHEY and CDR2 is SVGAGI. The CDR3 contains 16 residues. The V end was cut by 2 bases, the J end by 4 bases, with 12 bases between. DNA for the CDR3: TGTGCCAGCAGTTACGGTCCGAGTTCAGGGGCCAACGTCCTGACTTTC. This sequence encodes CASSYGPSSGANVLTF.

Notes on this clonotype: A read error is possible here, since a much larger clone lies one base away. The chain has TRBV6-2 or TRBV6-3 and TRBJ1-5; 8 nucleotides agree with TRBD1. The CDR3 covers 15 residues. Per germline, CDR1 MNHEY and CDR2 SVGEGT. Trimming cost V 6 bases and J 6 bases; bases outside gene matches: 10. The CDR3 is CASSPTGQGFQPQHF. CDR3 in DNA: TGTGCCAGCAGCCCTACCGGACAGGGTTTTCAGCCCCAGCATTTT.

The sample holds many counts of this clonotype. The chain recombines TRBV5-1 with TRBJ2-1, with 9 bases lining up with TRBD2. After removal of 4 bases from V and 7 bases from J, the junction contained 12 bases not matched to a gene. Germline loops: CDR1 SGHRS, CDR2 YFSETQ. The CDR3 has 16 residues. The CDR3 DNA follows: TGCGCCAGCAGCCTTACAGCGGGGGGCCTTTTTAATGAGCAGTTCTTC. Translation gives CASSLTAGGLFNEQFF.

The V and J genes are TRBV7-2 and TRBJ2-7; D gene uncertain. This CDR3 spans 13 amino acids. Trimming removed 1 base from V and 7 bases from J, with 11 bases in between. Germline V gene lookup returns CDR1 SGHTA and CDR2 FQGNSA. The DNA of the CDR3 is TGTGCCAGCAGCTTAGTTGGAGAGAGGGAGCAGTACTTC. This codes for CASSLVGEREQYF.

The rearrangement uses TRBV7-9 and TRBJ2-7, with D uncertain. Trimming removed 6 bases at V and 4 bases at J, with 13 bases between. The germline gives CDR1 SEHNR, CDR2 FQNEAQ (reference sequence). The CDR3 spans 13 residues. CDR3 nucleotides: TGTGCCAGCAGTGACATTTCGTATTACGAGCAGTACTTC. Protein product: CASSDISYYEQYF.

This clonotype was found many times. The CDR3 DNA reads as TGCGCCAGCAGCTTACAGGGATACAACAATGAGCAGTTCTTC. It encodes CASSLQGYNNEQFF. The rearrangement uses TRBV5-1 and TRBJ2-1, with a weak D call TRBD1 (6 bases). CDR1 is SGHRS and CDR2 is YFSETQ in the germline V gene. V was cut by 2 bases and J by 5 bases, with 11 bases left in between. The CDR3 contains 14 residues.

This clonotype was picked up many times. V usage is TRBV5-1 and J usage is TRBJ2-7; 8 bases line up with TRBD1. The CDR3 loop spans 16 amino acids. The V gene end was trimmed by 2 bases and the J gene end by 4 bases; junction bases not matched to a gene: 11. In germline, CDR1 is SGHRS, CDR2 YFSETQ. Here the CDR3 reads CASSLTGTGALYEQYF. The CDR3 nucleotides are TGCGCCAGCAGCTTAACCGGGACAGGCGCTTTATACGAGCAGTACTTC.

This clonotype was observed a handful of times. CDR3 in DNA: TGTGCCAGCAGCTTAAGAAGCGGGGGATCCGAGCAGTACTTC. Protein sequence: CASSLRSGGSEQYF. The rearrangement links TRBV7-2 to TRBJ2-7; TRBD2 matches 8 bases. The CDR3 has 14 residues. Trimming at V came to 2 bases and at J to 6 bases, leaving 6 bases not matched to a gene. Germline V gene lookup returns CDR1 SGHTA and CDR2 FQGNSA.

On this clonotype itself: A read error may explain this, as a much larger clone is one base away. The V gene is TRBV2, the J gene TRBJ1-2, with TRBD1 as a possible D gene (6 bases). In germline, CDR1 is SNHLY, CDR2 FYNNEI. This CDR3 is 14 amino acids long. V lost 7 bases and J lost 7, with 19 bases in between. CDR3 sequence: CASIKEGVGCGYTF. The CDR3 bases are TGTGCCAGCATCAAGGAGGGGGTAGGATGTGGCTACACCTTC.

This clonotype was observed a handful of times. This chain connects TRBV27 to TRBJ1-1; 7 nucleotides agree with TRBD1. With 6 bases clipped from V and 2 bases from J, the junction kept 6 bases outside the gene matches. The germline V gene has CDR1 MNHEY and CDR2 SMNVEV (reference sequence). The CDR3 spans 14 residues. This CDR3 is CASRWDRVNTEAFF. CDR3 bases: TGTGCCAGCAGATGGGACAGAGTAAACACTGAAGCTTTCTTT.

Many counts were recorded for this clonotype. This chain links TRBV6-6 with TRBJ2-1, with 7 bases aligning to TRBD1. The trim removed 5 bases at V and 10 bases at J, leaving 8 bases unmatched. The germline V gene encodes CDR1 MNHNY and CDR2 SVGAGI (reference sequence). The CDR3 is 13 amino acids. The CDR3 DNA reads as TGTGCCAGCAGTCCCCCCGACAGGGACGAGCAGTTCTTC. It codes for CASSPPDRDEQFF.

In this sample, this clonotype turned up many times. This sequence joins TRBV5-1 and TRBJ1-1; D gene ambiguous. The CDR3 runs 14 residues. V gave up 6 bases and J gave up 2 bases, with 14 bases separating them. Germline assignment: CDR1 SGHRS and CDR2 YFSETQ. The CDR3 loop is CASTHSGPNTEAFF. The CDR3 DNA reads as TGCGCCAGCACCCATTCGGGCCCTAACACTGAAGCTTTCTTT.

V gene TRBV29-1 combines with J gene TRBJ1-1; no reliable D call. This CDR3 spans 13 amino acids. From germline, CDR1 is SQVTM and CDR2 ANQGSEA. V was clipped by 4 bases and J by 5 bases, with 14 bases between them. The CDR3 DNA follows: TGCAGCGTTGCCCCATCGGGTGGAACTGAAGCTTTCTTT. Its translation is CSVAPSGGTEAFF.

The table lists this clonotype with many counts. The V and J genes are TRBV20-1 and TRBJ2-3; 14 bases map to TRBD2. Trimming at V came to 0 bases and at J to 5 bases, leaving 7 bases not matched to a gene. This CDR3 has 17 residues. Germline CDR1 is DFQATT and CDR2 is SNEGSKA (reference sequence). CDR3 amino acids: CSARDRLAGGREDTQYF. DNA for the CDR3: TGCAGTGCTAGAGACCGACTAGCGGGAGGGCGGGAAGATACGCAGTATTTT.

This clonotype was seen many times. The chain carries TRBV5-1 and TRBJ2-5, with 8 bases fitting TRBD1. V lost 0 bases, J lost 3 bases, and 1 base stayed unmatched. This CDR3 has 14 residues. Per the germline V gene, CDR1 is SGHRS and CDR2 is YFSETQ. CDR3 amino acids: CASSLETGEETQYF. The DNA of the CDR3 is TGCGCCAGCAGCTTGGAGACAGGGGAAGAGACCCAGTACTTC.

This clonotype was seen many times. The chain is built from TRBV21-1 and TRBJ1-1; TRBD1 is the table's D call and was not checked against the DNA. TRBV21-1 is deemed a pseudogene. This CDR3 comprises 13 residues. The CDR3 DNA is TGTGCCAGCAGCGGTACACGGGGGACTGAAGCTTTCTTT. It encodes CASSGTRGTEAFF.

V is TRBV20-1 and J is TRBJ2-4; 13 positions agree with TRBD2. Germline V gene data show CDR1 as DFQATT and CDR2 as SNEGSKA (reference sequence). V shed 5 bases, J shed 1 base, and the junction held 2 bases outside the gene matches. The CDR3 runs to 15 residues. CDR3 loop: CSALTSGRAKNIQYF. CDR3 bases: TGCAGTGCTCTGACTAGCGGGAGGGCCAAAAACATTCAGTACTTC.

This clonotype was counted many times. This rearrangement joins TRBV6-2 or TRBV6-3 to TRBJ2-2, with 9 bases matching TRBD2. The germline V gene has CDR1 MNHEY and CDR2 SVGEGT. Trimming at V came to 5 bases and at J to 5 bases, leaving 15 bases not matched to a gene. CDR3 size: 18 residues. The CDR3 bases are TGTGCCAGCAGTCGTTCTTCCTTTAGCGGGAGAGATACCGGGGAGCTGTTTTTT. Translation gives CASSRSSFSGRDTGELFF.

The table lists this clonotype with a few counts. V usage is TRBV5-1 and J usage is TRBJ2-7; no definite D call. Trimming pared 4 bases from V and 4 bases from J, leaving 15 bases between. The germline CDR1 and CDR2 sequences are SGHRS and YFSETQ. This CDR3 is built from 14 residues. In DNA, the CDR3 is TGCGCCAGCAGCGGCCAAGGAGAGAAGTACGAGCAGTACTTC. Amino acids: CASSGQGEKYEQYF.

The chain couples TRBV7-2 to TRBJ2-1; D is perhaps TRBD2 (6 bases). The CDR3 has 11 residues. The V gene lost 5 bases and the J gene lost 10 bases, with 9 bases spanning the gap. Per the germline V gene, CDR1 is SGHTA and CDR2 is FQGNSA. DNA of the CDR3: TGTGCCAGCAGCGCGGGACTGGAGCAGTTCTTC. Its translation: CASSAGLEQFF.